Listed below are T cell receptor beta chains from one sample, sequenced in a study of T cells in Graves' hyperthyroidism and ophthalmopathy. TCRdb redid the calling of the multiplex PCR reads with MiXCR, one entry per CDR3 protein. The sample contains approximately 380,000 distinct CDR3 sequences, roughly 20% of which appear only once. Specimen: blood. These receptor sequences come from a man younger than 30 with Graves' ophthalmopathy. The CDR3 runs from the conserved cysteine through the conserved F or W.

TRBV2,TRBJ2-7,CASSPSAGRVGEQYF
TRBV5-1,TRBJ2-5,CASSGQTGNQETQYF
TRBV7-9,TRBJ2-7,CASSRDSSGYEQYF
TRBV5-5,TRBJ2-1,CASSFVKVLSYNEQFF
TRBV7-8,TRBJ1-2,CASSGGTETPRGGYTF
TRBV18,TRBJ2-7,CASSPIGRTIPYEQYF
TRBV5-1,TRBJ2-7,CASSRRGTGGTYEQYF
TRBV2,TRBJ1-1,CASSGQNTEAFF
TRBV10-2,TRBJ2-5,CASSESTGGEETQYF
TRBV2,TRBJ2-4,CASMAGALAKNIQYF
TRBV5-6,TRBJ1-2,CASSLGLGDGYTF
TRBV18,TRBJ2-7,CASSPGQGIGEQYF
TRBV10-2,TRBJ1-5,CASTGYSNQPQHF
TRBV20-1,TRBJ2-7,CSARAGPYEQYF
TRBV20-1,TRBJ2-7,CSGSRSYEQYF
TRBV7-9,TRBJ2-3,CASTPGGSTDTQYF
TRBV6-1,TRBJ2-7,CASSRTGGEESYEQYF
TRBV12-3/TRBV12-4,TRBJ1-4,CASSHGETNEKLFF
TRBV6-1,TRBJ1-4,CATGAKLFF
TRBV7-9,TRBJ2-7,CASSFPDGSYEQYF
TRBV2,TRBJ2-2,CASSEQLAGGGGELFF
TRBV7-6,TRBJ2-1,CASSPQIGAGNYNEQFF
TRBV6-6,TRBJ2-3,CASSYTTGLDTQYF
TRBV6-1,TRBJ1-3,CASREGGSGNTIYF
TRBV15,TRBJ2-5,CATSRDRAKETQYF
TRBV28,TRBJ2-7,CASSFLSGNHEQYF
TRBV7-9,TRBJ2-7,CASSFSGTGTEQYF
TRBV24-1,TRBJ2-3,CATSDSKPLQGESDTQYF
TRBV7-9,TRBJ2-7,CASSGDRRTSPYEQYF
TRBV7-2,TRBJ1-1,CASSLDVGVGTEAFF
TRBV9,TRBJ2-3,CASSVPLDRWGTDTQYF
TRBV7-9,TRBJ2-5,CASKLTSGGETQYF
TRBV6-1,TRBJ2-7,CASRARQGLKEQYF
TRBV6-1,TRBJ1-2,CASSEVGFYGYTF
TRBV5-1,TRBJ2-7,CASSRTSGPYEQYF
TRBV5-6,TRBJ2-7,CASSIPGSAYEQYF
TRBV10-3,TRBJ1-4,CAIRTGPNEKLFF
TRBV2,TRBJ2-3,CASISKRDGADTQYF
TRBV6-1,TRBJ1-1,CASSAGTGLNEAFF
TRBV4-1,TRBJ2-1,CSVLSGYNEQFF
TRBV2,TRBJ1-4,CASRTGSTNEKLFF
TRBV14,TRBJ2-7,CASSFDRGREQYF
TRBV20-1,TRBJ2-5,CSARDSVGQETQYF
TRBV3-1,TRBJ2-7,CASSLTGGGYEQYF
TRBV11-2,TRBJ2-5,CASSLQGGQETQYF
TRBV27,TRBJ1-4,CASSPRRATNEKLFF
TRBV3-1,TRBJ2-7,CASSHRSGGEQYF
TRBV7-9,TRBJ2-1,CASSPGTGEFNEQFF
TRBV5-4,TRBJ2-3,CASSRIGTDTQYF
TRBV9,TRBJ1-6,CASSAAGQGNSPLHF
TRBV12-3/TRBV12-4,TRBJ1-2,CASSSDYGYTF
TRBV10-3,TRBJ1-2,CAISRGENYGYTF
TRBV18,TRBJ2-7,CASSPDRGVSEQYF
TRBV3-1,TRBJ2-5,CASSHGADEETQYF
TRBV20-1,TRBJ2-1,CSASSPRDSYNEQFF
TRBV6-2/TRBV6-3,TRBJ1-2,CASSRGQGAYGYTF
TRBV20-1,TRBJ1-2,CSARIVEGDIGYTF
TRBV6-7,TRBJ2-1,CASSYSSGGAGEQFF
TRBV3-1,TRBJ1-6,CASSQDGIRSSNSPLHF
TRBV10-1,TRBJ2-2,CASMKDTGTGELFF